This passage covers 16 T cell receptor beta chains from one sample sequenced in a study of post-analysis software for immune sequencing data. Study results and limitations: Patients carried roughly 5 TRBV segments more frequently than controls did, and TRBV5-6, TRBV5-1 and TRBV20-1 were among them.

These TCRs' antigens remain unknown. Unique molecular identifiers were built into the TCR beta cDNA libraries. TCRdb used MiXCR to reprocess the PCR reads, holding one entry per CDR3 protein. The sample contains fewer than 850,000 distinct CDR3 sequences, 40% to 55% of which appear only once. Sequenced sample: blood. Every receptor here comes from a girl aged 10 to 17 with multiple sclerosis.

The chain carries TRBV6-1 and TRBJ1-4, with D unresolved. The CDR3 totals 14 residues. The germline V gene encodes CDR1 MNHNS and CDR2 SASEGT. V was cut by 2 bases and J by 8 bases, with 12 bases left in between. This chain's CDR3 is CASSEWAPREKLFF. The CDR3 coding sequence is TGTGCCAGCAGTGAATGGGCCCCTAGGGAAAAACTGTTTTTT.

J is TRBJ2-7 and V is TRBV3-1; the D is unclear. Per germline, CDR1 LGHDT and CDR2 YNNKEL (reference sequence). This CDR3 has 14 residues. V was clipped by 1 base and J by 7 bases, with 14 bases between them. In nucleotides, the CDR3 is TGTGCCAGCAGCCAAGGGCCAACGAGCCGGGAGCAGTACTTC. Its translation: CASSQGPTSREQYF.

V usage is TRBV6-1 and J usage is TRBJ2-3, with D possibly matching TRBD1 (6 bases). From germline, CDR1 is MNHNS and CDR2 SASEGT. Trimming shortened V by 6 bases and J by 6 bases, and 28 bases separated the two germline ends. The CDR3 is 18 amino acids. CDR3 sequence (DNA): TGTGCCAGCAGCCGTCCAGTGCAGGGGATGGGTGGAGTGGATACGCAGTATTTT. This codes for CASSRPVQGMGGVDTQYF.

This clonotype was observed a single time. This rearrangement joins TRBV12-3 or TRBV12-4 to TRBJ2-7; D is perhaps TRBD1 (5 bases). The CDR3 extends over 14 amino acids. V was cut by 6 bases and J by 1 base, with 13 bases left in between. CDR3 protein: CASRAPQGSYEQYF. The CDR3 nucleotides read TGTGCCAGCAGAGCACCTCAGGGTTCCTACGAGCAGTACTTC.

The chain has TRBV4-2 and TRBJ2-7; possible D gene TRBD2, 6 bases. There are 13 residues in the CDR3. The germline gives CDR1 LGHNA, CDR2 YNFKEQ. V shed 2 bases and J shed 4 bases, with 9 bases lying between them. CDR3 coding DNA: TGTGCCAGCAGCCAACGCGGGAAGTACGAGCAGTACTTC. It translates to CASSQRGKYEQYF.

V usage is TRBV7-2 and J usage is TRBJ1-5, with D unresolved. Germline V gives CDR1 SGHTA, CDR2 FQGNSA. The V end was cut by 5 bases, the J end by 5 bases, with 13 bases between. The CDR3 sequence is 14 residues long. CDR3: CASSVRTVDQPQHF. Written as DNA, the CDR3 is TGTGCCAGCAGCGTACGGACGGTAGATCAGCCCCAGCATTTT.

This clonotype turned up a few times. V usage is TRBV29-1 and J usage is TRBJ2-3, with a weak D call TRBD1 (5 bases). Germline V lookup: CDR1 SQVTM, CDR2 ANQGSEA. The CDR3 length is 15 residues. V was cut by 0 bases and J by 0 bases, with 10 bases left in between. The CDR3: CSVEDRRASTDTQYF. The CDR3 DNA reads as TGCAGCGTTGAAGACCGCAGGGCTAGCACAGATACGCAGTATTTT.

This clonotype was seen only a few times. This chain connects TRBV12-3 or TRBV12-4 to TRBJ1-3; weak D call: TRBD1 (5 bases). Trimming shortened V by 2 bases and J by 0 bases, and 8 bases separated the two germline ends. The CDR3 length is 15 residues. CDR3 nucleotides: TGTGCCAGCAGTTTATCGGGGCACTCTGGAAACACCATATATTTT. This codes for CASSLSGHSGNTIYF.

This chain joins TRBV19 and TRBJ1-1; D ambiguous. The CDR3 length is 13 residues. The V gene's germline CDR1 is LNHDA and CDR2 SQIVND (reference sequence). Trimming removed 1 base at V and 1 base at J, with 4 bases between. CDR3 sequence: CASSIGTNTEAFF. CDR3 in DNA: TGTGCCAGTAGTATAGGAACGAACACTGAAGCTTTCTTT.

For this clonotype: One end of the junction is discordant with germline, which a read error may explain. The gene calls are TRBV7-7 and TRBJ2-5; 7 bases fit TRBD1. CDR1 is SSHAT, CDR2 FNYEAQ, per germline (reference sequence). The CDR3 totals 15 residues. In nucleotides, the CDR3 is TGTGCTAGCAGCTTAGGCCTACAGGGGCAAGAGACCCAGTACTTC. It specifies CASSLGLQGQETQYF.

The sample holds a few counts of this clonotype. The rearrangement links TRBV20-1 to TRBJ2-1, with D perhaps matching TRBD2 (6 bases). Trimming pared 5 bases from V and 6 bases from J, leaving 20 bases between. The CDR3 spans 15 residues. CDR1 and CDR2 (germline): DFQATT, SNEGSKA (reference sequence). In nucleotides, the CDR3 is TGCAGTGCTGCCCCCTGGGGGGAGAGGGGCAATGAGCAGTTCTTC. Protein sequence: CSAAPWGERGNEQFF.

The chain links TRBV9 to TRBJ1-1; TRBD1 might be the D (6 bases). Trimming took off 4 bases at V and 1 base at J, with 14 bases between the two ends. Germline CDR1 SGDLS, CDR2 YYNGEE. The CDR3 contains 15 residues. In DNA, the CDR3 is TGTGCCAGCAGCCCCTCGGGACACACGAACACTGAAGCTTTCTTT. This encodes CASSPSGHTNTEAFF.

The V and J genes are TRBV29-1 and TRBJ2-1; 7 bases are shared with TRBD2. V lost 6 bases, J lost 3 bases, and 11 bases stayed unmatched. The V gene's germline CDR1 is SQVTM and CDR2 ANQGSEA. This CDR3 is built from 15 residues. CDR3 residues: CSVAWLAALYNEQFF. CDR3 nucleotides: TGCAGCGTCGCCTGGCTAGCGGCACTCTACAATGAGCAGTTCTTC.

This clonotype has only one observation. The rearrangement uses TRBV27 and TRBJ2-7, with D hard to call. CDR1 MNHEY and CDR2 SMNVEV come from the germline V gene (reference sequence). Trimming took off 8 bases at V and 8 bases at J, with 16 bases between the two ends. The length of the CDR3 is 12 residues. The CDR3 spells CASANNLRKQYF. The CDR3 DNA reads as TGTGCCAGCGCCAACAACCTACGTAAGCAGTACTTC.

The chain joins TRBV20-1 to TRBJ2-7; the D is unclear. This CDR3 has 14 amino acids. Trimming cost V 6 bases and J 5 bases, with 20 bases left between them. CDR1 DFQATT and CDR2 SNEGSKA come from the germline V gene (reference sequence). The CDR3 is CSATYLLGWNEQYF. DNA for the CDR3: TGCAGTGCCACGTACCTTCTAGGTTGGAACGAGCAGTACTTC.

The chain recombines TRBV12-3 or TRBV12-4 with TRBJ1-2, with a weak D call TRBD1 (6 bases). The CDR3 loop spans 15 amino acids. V lost 6 bases and J lost 4, with 18 bases in between. The CDR3 DNA reads TGTGCCAGCAGACTGACGGGGGCGCTTGCCTATGGCTACACCTTC. Amino acid sequence: CASRLTGALAYGYTF.